The T cell receptor beta chain under discussion was sequenced for a study of blood T cell repertoires in COVID-19. Study-level information: PBMCs, B-cell-depleted T cells, or T cells were the source of the cDNA or gDNA that made up the material.

The CDR3 is 15 amino acids. Unmatched junction bases numbered 11, after V lost 5 bases and J lost 5 bases. Germline CDR1 reads SGHTA; CDR2 reads FQGNSA. Donors were grouped by their self-reported clinical history. Study processing details: Counts of nucleated cells, estimated from reference gene primer amplification, were obtained. The assay was immunoSEQ multiplex PCR, and TCRdb's table has in-frame clones only and misses some. That table supplies the V and J calls and clone size; D and trimming were determined from the DNA. The table records 140,000 to 150,000 clones, approximately 88% of them present only once.

The chain uses TRBV7-2 and TRBJ2-5; TRBD2 matches at 7 bases. The sequencing sample was made of PBMCs or T cells enriched from blood (not recorded which). This TCR was sampled from a woman in her 30s with acute COVID-19. CDR3 region: CASSPVTGGGETQYF. Written as DNA, the CDR3 is TGTGCCAGCAGCCCTGTAACGGGAGGAGGGGAGACCCAGTACTTC. Full variable domain (outside the CDR3, taken from reference TRBV7-2 and TRBJ2-5): GAGVSQSPSNKVTEKGKDVELRCDPISGHTALYWYRQSLGQGLEFLIYFQGNSAPDKSGLPSDRFSAERTGGSVSTLTIQRTQQEDSAVYLCASSPVTGGGETQYFGPGTRLLVL.